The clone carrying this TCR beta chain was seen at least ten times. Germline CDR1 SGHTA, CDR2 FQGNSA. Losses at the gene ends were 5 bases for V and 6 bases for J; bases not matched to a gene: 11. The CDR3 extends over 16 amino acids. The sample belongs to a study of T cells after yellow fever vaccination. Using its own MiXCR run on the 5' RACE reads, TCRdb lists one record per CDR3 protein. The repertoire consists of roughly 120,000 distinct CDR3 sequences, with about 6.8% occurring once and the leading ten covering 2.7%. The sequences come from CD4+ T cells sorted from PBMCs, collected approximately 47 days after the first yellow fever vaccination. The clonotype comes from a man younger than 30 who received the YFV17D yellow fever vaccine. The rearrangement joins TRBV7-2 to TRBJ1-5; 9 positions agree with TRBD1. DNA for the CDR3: TGTGCCAGCAGCCTAGGGGGGACAGGGATGGGTCAGCCCCAGCATTTT. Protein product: CASSLGGTGMGQPQHF.